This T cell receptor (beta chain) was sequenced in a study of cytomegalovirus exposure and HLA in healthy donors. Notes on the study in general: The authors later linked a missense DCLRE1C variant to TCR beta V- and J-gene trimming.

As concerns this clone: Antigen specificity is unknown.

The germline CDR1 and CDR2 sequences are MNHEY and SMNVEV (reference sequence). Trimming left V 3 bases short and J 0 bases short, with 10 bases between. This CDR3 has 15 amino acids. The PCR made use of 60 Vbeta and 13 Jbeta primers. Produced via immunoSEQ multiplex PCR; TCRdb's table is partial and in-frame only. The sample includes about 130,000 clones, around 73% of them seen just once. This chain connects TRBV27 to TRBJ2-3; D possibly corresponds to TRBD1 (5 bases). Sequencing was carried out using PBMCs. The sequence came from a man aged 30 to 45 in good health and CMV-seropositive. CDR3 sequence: CASSFGGQSTDTQYF. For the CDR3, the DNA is TGTGCCAGCAGTTTTGGCGGACAAAGCACAGATACGCAGTATTTT.